The 6 T cell receptor beta chains reported below all come from one sample, sequenced in a study of OX40 agonist ivuxolimab in advanced cancers. The data were produced by immunoSEQ multiplex PCR, yet TCRdb's version contains in-frame clones alone and is incomplete. The sample yields about 53,000 clones, approximately 92% seen once. Material: CD4+ or CD8+ T cells sorted from blood, obtained in a trial of the OX40 agonist ivuxolimab. The receptor set was obtained from an adult with an advanced solid tumor such as melanoma, head and neck, liver or kidney cancer.

The rearrangement uses TRBV7-2 and TRBJ1-1; 8 bases match TRBD1. CDR1 is SGHTA and CDR2 is FQGNSA in the germline V gene. The V gene end was trimmed by 0 bases and the J gene end by 1 base; junction bases not matched to a gene: 1. This CDR3 has 15 residues. CDR3 region: CASSLAGTGNTEAFF. The DNA for the CDR3 is TGTGCCAGCAGCTTAGCGGGGACAGGGAACACTGAAGCTTTCTTT.

The rearrangement uses TRBV5-1 and TRBJ2-3; no clear D. Germline-derived CDR1 and CDR2 are SGHRS and YFSETQ. This CDR3 has 13 amino acids. V shed 0 bases and J shed 3 bases, with 5 bases lying between them. CDR3 sequence: CASSLEATDTQYF. In DNA form, the CDR3 reads TGCGCCAGCAGCTTGGAGGCTACAGATACGCAGTATTTT.

This chain joins TRBV5-6 and TRBJ1-6, with TRBD1 identical over 8 bases. Germline loops: CDR1 SGHDT, CDR2 YYEEEE. The CDR3 loop spans 15 amino acids. V lost 2 bases to trimming and J lost 7 bases; unmatched junction nucleotides: 5. The CDR3 coding sequence is TGTGCCAGCAGCTTCCGACAGGGGTGGAATTCACCCCTCCACTTT. Its protein product is CASSFRQGWNSPLHF.

The chain is built from TRBV30 and TRBJ2-7, with 8 bases that match TRBD1. Germline assignment: CDR1 GTSNPN and CDR2 SVGIG (reference sequence). This CDR3 spans 14 amino acids. J lost 4 bases, V lost 2 bases, and 7 bases had no gene match. The CDR3 DNA reads as TGTGCCTGGAGTAAGTCAGGGGGCGGGTACGAGCAGTACTTC. Protein sequence: CAWSKSGGGYEQYF.

This chain joins TRBV20-1 and TRBJ2-7, with D unresolved. Germline loops: CDR1 DFQATT, CDR2 SNEGSKA (reference sequence). V gave up 4 bases and J gave up 2 bases, with 6 bases separating them. There are 11 residues in the CDR3. In DNA, the CDR3 is TGCAGTGCTACGTTAACCTACGAGCAGTACTTC. It specifies CSATLTYEQYF.

The chain joins TRBV7-2 to TRBJ2-3; no clear D. The length of the CDR3 is 12 residues. Per the germline V gene, CDR1 is SGHTA and CDR2 is FQGNSA. The V end lost 4 bases, the J end lost 2 bases, and 4 bases lay between the germline ends. The CDR3 bases are TGTGCCAGCAGCTACTACACAGATACGCAGTATTTT. The encoded protein is CASSYYTDTQYF.